The clone carrying this T cell receptor (beta chain) was observed at least ten times. Its target is unknown. By 5'RACE with 10-nucleotide random UMIs, the cDNA was made. MiXCR, applied by TCRdb to the 5' RACE reads, yields one record per CDR3 protein. This sample has about 26,000 distinct CDR3 sequences, with about 3.1% found just once. The data stem from a study of neurological immune-mediated disorders. Study outcomes and limitations: HTLV-1-associated myelopathy had the most TCR clonal expansion, whereas multiple sclerosis had the least (lower than in healthy controls).

In germline, CDR1 is SGHDT, CDR2 YYEEEE. The CDR3 spans 14 residues. V was cut by 4 bases and J by 0 bases, with 8 bases left in between. Unsorted libraries were generated from 2 million PBMCs. These cells had been stored in RNAlater at -80 C. The chain couples TRBV5-6 to TRBJ1-3, with D uncertain. The source material was PBMCs. The source of this sequence is a woman in her twenties or thirties with multiple sclerosis. CDR3 sequence reads: CASSRDTSGNTIYF. Here the CDR3 DNA reads TGTGCCAGCAGCCGCGACACCTCTGGAAACACCATATATTTT.